The 10 T cell receptor beta chains given below trace back to one sample, sequenced in a study of radiotherapy plus CTLA-4 blockade in lung cancer. TCRdb keeps only in-frame clones here, not all; method: immunoSEQ multiplex PCR. The sample yields tens of thousands of clones, around 90% seen once. The starting material was peripheral blood, obtained from a patient treated with radiotherapy plus ipilimumab. All receptors come from a human donor with non-small cell lung cancer who had stable disease on radiotherapy plus ipilimumab.

This clone was detected once. The chain has TRBV27 and TRBJ2-7; 7 bases align to TRBD2. Germline trimming cut 3 bases from V and 4 bases from J; bases unmatched to any gene: 6. The CDR3 runs to 14 residues. Germline CDR1 reads MNHEY; CDR2 reads SMNVEV (reference sequence). CDR3 nucleotides: TGTGCCAGCAGTTTGAGGGAGGGTTCATACGAGCAGTACTTC. It codes for CASSLREGSYEQYF.

The chain has TRBV5-1 and TRBJ2-7; D gene unclear. This CDR3 comprises 15 residues. The germline CDR1 and CDR2 sequences are SGHRS and YFSETQ. Trimming shortened V by 0 bases and J by 0 bases, and 10 bases separated the two germline ends. This CDR3 is CASSLGAVSSYEQYF. The CDR3 DNA is TGCGCCAGCAGCTTGGGTGCAGTCTCCTCCTACGAGCAGTACTTC.

There are a few counts of this clone. This chain connects TRBV14 to TRBJ2-2; the D is unclear. Trimming cost V 0 bases and J 7 bases, with 6 bases left between them. Germline V gives CDR1 SGHDN, CDR2 FVKESK. The CDR3 consists of 13 residues. The DNA of the CDR3 is TGTGCCAGCAGCCAAGAGATGGACGGGGAGCTGTTTTTT. As protein: CASSQEMDGELFF.

A few counts support this clone. The CDR3 here is CASSRQGTNTEAFF. DNA for the CDR3: TGTGCCAGCTCCCGACAGGGAACGAACACTGAAGCTTTCTTT. The V gene is TRBV18, the J gene TRBJ1-1; 7 nucleotides line up with TRBD1. Germline-derived CDR1 and CDR2 are KGHSH and LQKENI. This CDR3 contains 14 residues. Germline trimming cut 6 bases from V and 1 base from J; bases unmatched to any gene: 5.

This clone was recorded a few times. The chain recombines TRBV15 with TRBJ2-5; D could derive from TRBD1 or TRBD2 (7 bases each). This CDR3 contains 15 residues. Germline CDR1 LNHNV, CDR2 YYDKDF (reference sequence). Trimming removed 5 bases at V and 4 bases at J, with 17 bases between. CDR3 nucleotides: TGTGCCACCAGCGAGAGGGGGCCGGGGGGAGAGACCCAGTACTTC. It yields the protein CATSERGPGGETQYF.

The CDR3 is CASSLQGRNTEAFF. As DNA, the CDR3 is TGCGCCAGCAGCTTGCAGGGTAGGAACACTGAAGCTTTCTTT. V is TRBV5-1 and J is TRBJ1-1; D perhaps matches TRBD1 (5 bases). The germline CDR1 and CDR2 sequences are SGHRS and YFSETQ. The V end was cut by 1 base, the J end by 1 base, with 8 bases between. The CDR3 contains 14 residues. The full variable domain, its missing parts supplied by reference TRBV5-1 and TRBJ1-1, is KAGVTQTPRYLIKTRGQQVTLSCSPISGHRSVSWYQQTPGQGLQFLFEYFSETQRNKGNFPGRFSGRQFSNSRSEMNVSTLELGDSALYLCASSLQGRNTEAFFGQGTRLTVV.

The chain combines TRBV28 with TRBJ2-3, with 12 bases identical to TRBD1. Per germline, CDR1 MDHEN and CDR2 SYDVKM. Trimming removed 2 bases from V and 11 bases from J; junction bases left unmatched: 11. This CDR3 comprises 16 residues. The CDR3 DNA follows: TGTGCCAGCAGTTTACGCCGGGACAGGGGGCGCTCGGGGCAGTATTTT. Translated: CASSLRRDRGRSGQYF.

The chain combines TRBV9 with TRBJ2-1; TRBD2 aligns across 7 bases. Trimming at V came to 4 bases and at J to 3 bases, leaving 10 bases not matched to a gene. The CDR3 spans 16 residues. From germline, CDR1 is SGDLS and CDR2 YYNGEE. CDR3 amino acids: CASSPPSLAVYNEQFF. The CDR3 region has the DNA TGTGCCAGCAGCCCCCCCAGCCTAGCGGTCTACAATGAGCAGTTCTTC.

This clone turned up a few times. The chain recombines TRBV7-3 with TRBJ2-3; 9 positions match TRBD2. CDR1 and CDR2 from the germline V gene are SGHTA and FQGTGA. The V and J ends lost 10 bases and 6 bases, in that order; junction bases with no gene match: 23. The CDR3 runs to 18 residues. The CDR3 bases are TGTGCCATCGGAGGGGCAGGACTCGCGGGACTAGCCTACGATACGCAGTATTTT. It translates to CAIGGAGLAGLAYDTQYF.

CDR3 sequence reads: CASSLALAGGANTGELFF. The CDR3 DNA sequence: TGTGCCAGCAGCTTGGCACTAGCGGGGGGCGCGAACACCGGGGAGCTGTTTTTT. The rearrangement uses TRBV5-5 and TRBJ2-2; 12 bases align to TRBD2. This CDR3 is built from 18 residues. CDR1 and CDR2 from the germline V gene are SGHKS and YYEKEE (reference sequence). The V segment lost 0 bases and the J segment 0 bases; nucleotides outside the gene matches: 3.